This T cell receptor (beta chain) was obtained from a study of T cells in tumors after PD-1 blockade. The CDR3 length is 15 residues. Germline loops: CDR1 SGHKS, CDR2 YYEKEE (reference sequence). Trimming took 4 bases from V and 4 from J; bases not matched to a gene: 8. The method was immunoSEQ multiplex PCR; TCRdb's version includes in-frame clones alone and lacks a portion of them. The table has around 13,000 clones, around 57% seen once. This clone is medium-sized by share. Its antigen is still unknown. Findings and limits, study-wide: Blood contained approximately 41% of the tumor's TCR clonotypes.

The TCR originated in a human donor with cutaneous squamous cell carcinoma. This specimen consisted of tumor tissue, obtained before anti-PD-1 treatment. The chain uses TRBV5-5 and TRBJ2-5, with 9 bases fitting TRBD1. The CDR3 protein is CASSPPTGGLETQYF. For the CDR3, the DNA is TGTGCCAGCAGCCCTCCGACAGGGGGTTTAGAGACCCAGTACTTC.